This TCR beta chain was captured in a study of tumor and adjacent non-tumor tissue in lung cancer. From germline, CDR1 is SGHRS and CDR2 YFSETQ. The CDR3 is 14 residues long. Three rounds of nested PCR, following a modified ARM-PCR protocol, produced the TCRbeta library. One entry per CDR3 protein results from TCRdb running MiXCR on the multiplex PCR reads. The data contain about 110,000 distinct CDR3 sequences, under 90% of them singletons. Comment on this clonotype: The germline gene is not matched at one end of the junction; a read error may be the cause.

The template was RNA from unsorted bulk tissue. This TCR came from a man aged 65-85 years with non-small cell lung cancer. The chain has TRBV5-1 and TRBJ2-2, with D tentatively TRBD2 (5 bases). The source material was lung tumor tissue. CDR3 amino acids: CASGTVIKTGEPFF. CDR3 coding DNA: TGCGCCAGCGGAACCGTGATTAAAACCGGGGAGCCGTTTTTT.